Following are 18 T cell receptor beta chains from one sample sequenced in a study of blood T cell repertoires in COVID-19. Sequenced by immunoSEQ multiplex PCR; TCRdb stores in-frame clones only, minus some. The sample carries over 150,000 clones, about 86% recorded once. The sequenced sample was peripheral blood. The receptors stem from a man aged 45-60 years with active or convalescent COVID-19.

This chain links TRBV3-1 (or the pseudogene TRBV3-2) with TRBJ2-3; 13 positions agree with TRBD2. The CDR3 is made up of 18 amino acids. CDR1 and CDR2 (germline): LGHDT, YNNKEL (reference sequence). With V trimmed by 0 bases and J by 2 bases, 5 bases remained unmatched. The CDR3 coding sequence is TGTGCCAGCAGCCAAGAGAGACTAGCGGGAGGATCCACAGATACGCAGTATTTT. This sequence encodes CASSQERLAGGSTDTQYF.

The V call is TRBV5-7, the J call TRBJ1-2; the D is unclear. TRBV5-7 qualifies as an ORF whose function is uncertain. This CDR3 is built from 16 residues. The V end was cut by 1 base, the J end by 1 base, with 14 bases between. The CDR3 region is CASSLRYRTYNYGYTF. The DNA of the CDR3 is TGTGCCAGCAGCTTGAGGTACAGAACCTATAACTATGGCTACACCTTC.

V and J are TRBV7-2 and TRBJ2-3, with 11 bases identical to TRBD2. This CDR3 has 15 residues. Germline V CDR1 and CDR2: SGHTA, FQGNSA. Trimming cost V 2 bases and J 4 bases; bases outside gene matches: 2. The CDR3 spells CASSLIAGGPDTQYF. The CDR3 nucleotides read TGTGCCAGCAGCTTAATAGCGGGGGGGCCAGATACGCAGTATTTT.

This clone has just one count. The CDR3 loop reads CAISDPTGGSYGYTF. The CDR3 region has the DNA TGTGCCATCAGTGACCCGACAGGGGGCAGCTATGGCTACACCTTC. The chain recombines TRBV10-3 with TRBJ1-2, with 10 bases aligning to TRBD1. Trimming took 3 bases from V and 4 from J; bases not matched to a gene: 5. The CDR3 loop spans 15 amino acids. Looked up from germline, CDR1 is ENHRY and CDR2 is SYGVKD.

The rearrangement uses TRBV6-6 and TRBJ1-2; D possibly corresponds to TRBD1 (5 bases). V was cut by 5 bases and J by 2 bases, with 15 bases left in between. This CDR3 region has 15 residues. From germline, CDR1 is MNHNY and CDR2 SVGAGI (reference sequence). The CDR3 sequence: CASSQQGVLNYGYTF. In DNA, the CDR3 is TGTGCCAGCAGTCAGCAGGGCGTACTCAACTATGGCTACACCTTC.

CDR3 residues: CASSPRGGMGTIYF. CDR3 bases: TGTGCCAGCAGCCCTCGGGGGGGTATGGGCACCATATATTTT. V and J are TRBV9 and TRBJ1-3; a possible D gene is TRBD1 (5 bases). Deletions cut 4 bases from V and 9 bases from J, with 17 bases between. The CDR3 totals 14 residues. Germline loops: CDR1 SGDLS, CDR2 YYNGEE.

The V call is TRBV7-2, the J call TRBJ1-3; TRBD1 aligns across 9 bases. CDR1 is SGHTA and CDR2 is FQGNSA in the germline V gene. V gave up 4 bases and J gave up 4 bases; unmatched junction bases: 8. The CDR3 extends over 16 amino acids. In DNA, the CDR3 is TGTGCCAGCAGCTCATACCCGGGACAGGGAGGAAACACCATATATTTT. Translated: CASSSYPGQGGNTIYF. Full variable domain (missing parts from reference TRBV7-2 and TRBJ1-3): GAGVSQSPSNKVTEKGKDVELRCDPISGHTALYWYRQSLGQGLEFLIYFQGNSAPDKSGLPSDRFSAERTGGSVSTLTIQRTQQEDSAVYLCASSSYPGQGGNTIYFGEGSWLTVV.

The chain is built from TRBV12-1 and TRBJ1-5; TRBD1 is the table's D call, not checked against the DNA. TRBV12-1 is marked as a pseudogene. The CDR3 extends over 17 amino acids. The CDR3 sequence: CASSQPSGTGYNQPQHF. The CDR3 coding sequence is TGTGCCAGCAGCCAGCCATCCGGGACAGGCTACAATCAGCCCCAGCATTTT.

For this clone: Different DNA sequences within this sample yield the same CDR3. The V gene is TRBV7-2, the J gene TRBJ1-1; D is ambiguous. Germline CDR1 and CDR2: SGHTA and FQGNSA. This CDR3 has 13 amino acids. Trimming took 0 bases from V and 7 from J, leaving 9 bases between them. The CDR3 coding sequence is TGTGCCAGCAGCTTAGCGGGAGGGATTGAAGCTTTCTTT. As protein: CASSLAGGIEAFF.

This chain connects TRBV27 to TRBJ1-2, with D possibly matching TRBD1 (6 bases). This CDR3 has 14 amino acids. Per germline, CDR1 MNHEY and CDR2 SMNVEV (reference sequence). The V end lost 2 bases, the J end lost 2 bases, and 9 bases lay between the germline ends. The CDR3 sequence is CASSLTGQNYGYTF. The DNA for the CDR3 is TGTGCCAGCAGTTTAACGGGACAAAACTATGGCTACACCTTC.

The chain has TRBV9 and TRBJ2-1; D perhaps matches TRBD1 (6 bases). The germline V gene has CDR1 SGDLS and CDR2 YYNGEE. This CDR3 has 15 amino acids. The germline V and J ends were trimmed by 3 bases and 8 bases, with 18 bases remaining between them. The CDR3 DNA sequence: TGTGCCAGCAGCGCCCGGGACACTAGTGGGCATGAGCAGTTCTTC. Translating gives CASSARDTSGHEQFF.

The rearrangement links TRBV2 to TRBJ1-2; D is ambiguous. Germline values: CDR1 SNHLY, CDR2 FYNNEI. V lost 6 bases to trimming and J lost 4 bases, with 6 bases between them. This CDR3 is built from 11 residues. The CDR3 nucleotides read TGTGCCAGCAGCGTCCTCTATGGCTACACCTTC. Translating it yields CASSVLYGYTF.

This clone was seen only once. V and J are TRBV24-1 and TRBJ2-3; 8 bases agree with TRBD1. Germline trimming cut 4 bases from V and 2 bases from J; bases unmatched to any gene: 10. The CDR3 contains 17 residues. The V gene's germline CDR1 is KGHDR and CDR2 SFDVKD. The CDR3 nucleotides are TGTGCCACCAGTGACTTAACCGCAGGGGGCGCCACAGATACGCAGTATTTT. It yields the protein CATSDLTAGGATDTQYF.

The genes are TRBV6-1 and TRBJ1-1; D ambiguous. Trimming removed 2 bases at V and 0 bases at J, with 10 bases between. Per germline, CDR1 MNHNS and CDR2 SASEGT. This CDR3 comprises 15 residues. The CDR3 sequence: CASSERYLMNTEAFF. The DNA of the CDR3 is TGTGCCAGCAGTGAACGGTACCTTATGAACACTGAAGCTTTCTTT.

The chain uses TRBV7-9 and TRBJ1-4; no reliable D call. V shed 10 bases and J shed 4 bases, with 10 bases lying between them. From germline, CDR1 is SEHNR and CDR2 FQNEAQ (reference sequence). The CDR3 has 12 residues. The CDR3 DNA reads TGTGCCACCACTCTCCTTAATGAAAAACTGTTTTTT. This codes for CATTLLNEKLFF. Together with reference TRBV7-9 and TRBJ1-4, the CDR3 gives the full variable domain: DTGVSQNPRHKITKRGQNVTFRCDPISEHNRLYWYRQTLGQGPEFLTYFQNEAQLEKSRLLSDRFSAERPKGSFSTLEIQRTEQGDSAMYLCATTLLNEKLFFGSGTQLSVL.

V usage is TRBV18 and J usage is TRBJ1-1; a weak D match, TRBD1 (6 bases). The germline gives CDR1 KGHSH, CDR2 LQKENI. The CDR3 contains 13 residues. The germline V and J ends were trimmed by 2 bases and 11 bases, with 15 bases remaining between them. CDR3: CASSPDRRGAAFF. CDR3 nucleotides: TGTGCCAGCTCACCAGACAGACGGGGGGCCGCTTTCTTT.

The chain joins TRBV3-1 (or the pseudogene TRBV3-2) to TRBJ2-1; TRBD2 matches 8 bases. J was trimmed by 2 bases and V by 5 bases; bases with no gene match: 8. The CDR3 runs 16 residues. Germline loops: CDR1 LGHDT, CDR2 YNNKEL (reference sequence). Here the CDR3 reads CASSTYGTSAYNEQFF. In DNA form, the CDR3 reads TGTGCCAGCAGCACATACGGGACTAGTGCCTACAATGAGCAGTTCTTC.

The chain combines TRBV30 with TRBJ2-2; the D gene is possibly TRBD2 (5 bases). The CDR3 consists of 15 residues. V lost 2 bases and J lost 4, with 14 bases in between. Germline V gene sequence: CDR1 GTSNPN, CDR2 SVGIG (reference sequence). CDR3 sequence: CAWSPVGMVTGELFF. Written as DNA, the CDR3 is TGTGCCTGGAGTCCGGTCGGGATGGTCACCGGGGAGCTGTTTTTT.